Sequencing of this T cell receptor beta chain was carried out in a study of CXCR4 blockade with PD-1 therapy in pancreatic cancer. Method: immunoSEQ multiplex PCR; TCRdb's copy keeps in-frame clones and lacks some. The sample has 8,700 or so clones; about 60% are singletons. On this clone itself: Antigen specificity is unknown. One end of the junction is discordant with germline, which a read error may explain.

There are 14 residues in the CDR3. Germline CDR1 is MNHGY and CDR2 is SAAAGT. General study points: Convergent selection by common tumor antigens was suggested by nucleotide rearrangement counts. Tumor clonality averaged about 0.14 versus 0.05 in healthy blood, not predicting survival.

This chain links TRBV6-8 with TRBJ2-1, with 8 bases lining up with TRBD2. Sample: tumor tissue. The receptor comes from a human donor with pancreatic ductal adenocarcinoma. The CDR3 region is CASLPGGAYNEQFF. The CDR3 DNA reads as TGTGCCAGCCTGCCCGGGGGGGCCTATAATGAGCAGTTCTTC.